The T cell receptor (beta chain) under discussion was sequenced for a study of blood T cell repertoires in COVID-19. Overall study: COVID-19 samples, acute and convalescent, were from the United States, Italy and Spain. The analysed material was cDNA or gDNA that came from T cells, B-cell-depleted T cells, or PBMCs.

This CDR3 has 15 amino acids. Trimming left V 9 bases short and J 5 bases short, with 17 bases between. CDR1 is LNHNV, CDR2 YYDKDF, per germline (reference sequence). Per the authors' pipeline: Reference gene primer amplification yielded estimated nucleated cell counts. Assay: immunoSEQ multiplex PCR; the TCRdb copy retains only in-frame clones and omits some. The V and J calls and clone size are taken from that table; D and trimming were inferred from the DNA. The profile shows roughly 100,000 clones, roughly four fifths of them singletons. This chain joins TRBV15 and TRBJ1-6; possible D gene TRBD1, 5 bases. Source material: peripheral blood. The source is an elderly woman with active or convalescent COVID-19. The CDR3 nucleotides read TGTGCCACAGAAAGGGACGCGGGAAATAATTCACCCCTCCACTTT. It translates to CATERDAGNNSPLHF.